A selection of T cell receptor beta chains follows, all from one sample in a study of cytomegalovirus exposure and HLA in healthy donors. The protocol was immunoSEQ multiplex PCR, while the TCRdb copy is restricted to in-frame clones and leaves out a portion. This table holds over 150,000 clones, 77% found once. The sequenced sample was PBMCs. The receptors shown here come from a woman aged 55-69 years in good health and CMV-seropositive. CDR3s include the opening cysteine and the closing phenylalanine or tryptophan. The D gene is left open where the match is weak. Clone size is stated in some rows and not others, as once, few, many or a class when expanded.

>TRBV6-5|TRBJ1-3|.|.
CASSYSSGAVGNTIYF
TGTGCCAGCAGTTACTCATCAGGGGCGGTAGGAAACACCATATATTTT
>TRBV6-6|TRBJ1-5|TRBD1|.
CASSWDRELPQHF
TGTGCCAGCAGTTGGGACAGGGAGTTACCCCAGCATTTT
>TRBV18|TRBJ2-5|.|.
CASSPPSPQETQYF
TGTGCCAGCTCACCACCCAGTCCCCAAGAGACCCAGTACTTC
>TRBV5-1|TRBJ1-4|.|.
CASSEGGSGANEKLFF
TGCGCCAGCAGCGAGGGAGGGAGCGGAGCTAATGAAAAACTGTTTTTT
>TRBV21-1|TRBJ1-1|.|few
CASMGTSDLLNTEAFF
TGTGCCAGCATGGGGACTTCCGACCTTCTGAACACTGAAGCTTTCTTT
>TRBV4-1|TRBJ2-1|.|few
CASSQSRDNHNEQFF
TGCGCCAGCAGCCAGAGCCGGGACAATCACAATGAGCAGTTCTTC
>TRBV15|TRBJ1-1|TRBD1|.
CATSRGGQGGTEAFF
TGTGCCACCAGCAGAGGAGGACAGGGTGGTACTGAAGCTTTCTTT
>TRBV7-2|TRBJ2-5|.|.
CASSSEETQYF
TGTGCCAGCAGCTCCGAAGAGACCCAGTACTTC
>TRBV28|TRBJ2-7|.|.
CVVTGRVSYEQYF
TGTGTGGTCACAGGGCGAGTCTCCTACGAGCAGTACTTC
>TRBV9|TRBJ1-2|TRBD1|.
CASSAQQGINGYTF
TGTGCCAGCAGCGCCCAACAGGGGATTAATGGCTACACCTTC
>TRBV11-2|TRBJ1-4|TRBD1|once
CASTPGQGLSKLFF
TGTGCCAGCACTCCGGGACAGGGGTTGTCAAAACTGTTTTTT
>TRBV6-6|TRBJ1-5|.|.
CASRIREGQPQHF
TGTGCCAGCAGAATCAGGGAAGGTCAGCCCCAGCATTTT
>TRBV29-1|TRBJ1-5|.|.
CSAKLQDNQPQHF
TGCAGCGCTAAACTCCAGGACAATCAGCCCCAGCATTTT
>TRBV5-1|TRBJ1-6|.|.
CASRSTGNSPLHF
TGCGCCAGCAGGTCCACAGGCAACTCACCCCTCCACTTT
>TRBV7-9|TRBJ1-5|.|.
CASSLGDQPQHF
TGTGCCAGCAGCTTAGGCGATCAGCCCCAGCATTTT